The next 16 T cell receptor beta chains were all read from a single sample in a study of blood T cell repertoires in COVID-19. Sequenced by immunoSEQ multiplex PCR; TCRdb stores in-frame clones only, minus some. The sample consists of over 120,000 clones, 75% to 90% of them appearing once. Specimen: peripheral blood. The receptors shown here come from a man between 65 and 79 years old who had recovered from COVID-19.

This clone was counted only a few times. The chain uses TRBV21-1 and TRBJ2-7; the table's D gene call, TRBD2, was not cross checked with the DNA. TRBV21-1 is listed as a pseudogene. The CDR3 contains 18 residues. Written as DNA, the CDR3 is TGTGCCAGCAGCAAAATCATCAAAGGGACTAGCGAGGTCTACGAGCAGTACTTC. It yields the protein CASSKIIKGTSEVYEQYF.

The chain couples TRBV18 to TRBJ2-2; 9 bases map to TRBD2. Germline assignment: CDR1 KGHSH and CDR2 LQKENI. CDR3 length: 16 residues. The ends lost 1 base at V and 1 base at J; junction bases unmatched: 1. CDR3 protein: CASSPLTSGNTGELFF. For the CDR3, the DNA is TGTGCCAGCTCACCACTGACTAGCGGGAACACCGGGGAGCTGTTTTTT. Looking up the rest from reference TRBV18 and TRBJ2-2 gives the full variable domain: NAGVMQNPRHLVRRRGQEARLRCSPMKGHSHVYWYRQLPEEGLKFMVYLQKENIIDESGMPKERFSAEFPKEGPSILRIQQVVRGDSAAYFCASSPLTSGNTGELFFGEGSRLTVL.

The gene calls are TRBV14 and TRBJ2-2; D not resolved. CDR1 is SGHDN and CDR2 is FVKESK in the germline V gene. Trimming shortened V by 2 bases and J by 1 base, and 5 bases separated the two germline ends. The CDR3 has 14 residues. The CDR3 sequence is CASSQQKNTGELFF. The CDR3 DNA is TGTGCCAGCAGCCAACAGAAGAACACCGGGGAGCTGTTTTTT.

Ten or more counts support this clone. The gene calls are TRBV5-1 and TRBJ2-1, with 9 nucleotides matching TRBD2. This CDR3 has 18 amino acids. The V and J ends lost 0 bases and 2 bases, in that order; junction bases with no gene match: 9. Germline V lookup: CDR1 SGHRS, CDR2 YFSETQ. The CDR3 DNA sequence: TGCGCCAGCAGCTTGGCCGAGATAGCGGGAGCCCCCTACAATGAGCAGTTCTTC. Translating it yields CASSLAEIAGAPYNEQFF.

This sequence joins TRBV3-1 (or the pseudogene TRBV3-2) and TRBJ2-2; 9 positions agree with TRBD1. The ends lost 1 base at V and 2 bases at J; junction bases unmatched: 14. The germline V gene encodes CDR1 LGHDT and CDR2 YNNKEL (reference sequence). This CDR3 has 20 amino acids. CDR3 bases: TGTGCCAGCAGCCAAGGTGGTGATTGGGTGGGACAGGGAAACACCGGGGAGCTGTTTTTT. Amino acid sequence: CASSQGGDWVGQGNTGELFF.

V and J are TRBV27 and TRBJ1-5; no reliable D call. Trimming took off 6 bases at V and 1 base at J, with 16 bases between the two ends. This CDR3 has 16 residues. Germline V gives CDR1 MNHEY, CDR2 SMNVEV (reference sequence). The chain's CDR3 is CASSPTAGTSNQPQHF. The CDR3, as DNA: TGTGCCAGCAGCCCTACAGCAGGTACGAGCAATCAGCCCCAGCATTTT.

The CDR3 region is CATSDTRTGDQETQYF. CDR3 in DNA: TGTGCCACCAGTGATACCCGGACAGGGGATCAAGAGACCCAGTACTTC. The chain links TRBV24-1 to TRBJ2-5; 9 bases fit TRBD1. The germline V gene has CDR1 KGHDR and CDR2 SFDVKD. The CDR3 totals 16 residues. The V gene end was trimmed by 3 bases and the J gene end by 2 bases; junction bases not matched to a gene: 6.

The chain employs TRBV15 and TRBJ1-4; 9 bases line up with TRBD1. This CDR3 has 17 residues. The V segment lost 5 bases and the J segment 0 bases; nucleotides outside the gene matches: 7. Germline-derived CDR1 and CDR2 are LNHNV and YYDKDF (reference sequence). CDR3 nucleotide sequence: TGTGCCACCAGCGGACAGGGGCTTTTTGCAACTAATGAAAAACTGTTTTTT. This codes for CATSGQGLFATNEKLFF.

The J gene is TRBJ2-1, the V gene TRBV19; 10 nucleotides line up with TRBD2. Germline V gene lookup returns CDR1 LNHDA and CDR2 SQIVND (reference sequence). The CDR3 contains 15 residues. V was pared by 7 bases and J by 4 bases, with 7 bases of the junction left unmatched. This chain's CDR3 is CASKGLAGEYNEQFF. The CDR3 coding sequence is TGTGCCAGTAAAGGGCTAGCGGGAGAGTACAATGAGCAGTTCTTC.

DNA of the CDR3: TGTGCCAGCAGCCCCATCAGGGGAGATACGCAGTATTTT. Protein sequence: CASSPIRGDTQYF. The J gene is TRBJ2-3, the V gene TRBV11-2, with D possibly TRBD1 on 6 matching bases. Trimming removed 5 bases from V and 5 bases from J, with 11 bases in between. This CDR3 spans 13 amino acids. Germline values: CDR1 SGHAT, CDR2 FQNNGV.

V usage is TRBV27 and J usage is TRBJ2-7; D is possibly TRBD1 (6 bases). The V gene lost 3 bases and the J gene lost 2 bases, with 11 bases spanning the gap. CDR1 MNHEY and CDR2 SMNVEV come from the germline V gene (reference sequence). The length of the CDR3 is 14 residues. CDR3 loop: CASSFSRGAYEQYF. The CDR3, as DNA: TGTGCCAGCAGTTTTTCCAGGGGCGCCTACGAGCAGTACTTC.

This chain joins TRBV11-2 and TRBJ2-7; 12 bases agree with TRBD2. The CDR3 consists of 15 residues. V lost 5 bases and J lost 3; bases outside the gene matches: 5. The germline gives CDR1 SGHAT, CDR2 FQNNGV. CDR3 sequence reads: CASSKTSGSFYEQYF. The CDR3 region has the DNA TGTGCCAGCAGCAAGACTAGCGGGAGTTTCTACGAGCAGTACTTC.

This rearrangement joins TRBV20-1 to TRBJ2-3, with 9 bases matching TRBD2. This CDR3 is built from 16 residues. CDR1 is DFQATT, CDR2 SNEGSKA, per germline (reference sequence). The V gene end was trimmed by 3 bases and the J gene end by 0 bases; junction bases not matched to a gene: 7. The CDR3 spells CSASNQLAGSTDTQYF. CDR3 sequence (DNA): TGCAGTGCTAGTAACCAACTAGCGGGCAGCACAGATACGCAGTATTTT.

This clone occurred once. V gene TRBV3-1 (or the pseudogene TRBV3-2) combines with J gene TRBJ2-2, with D unclear. Germline V CDR1 and CDR2: LGHDT, YNNKEL (reference sequence). The CDR3 extends over 12 amino acids. V lost 3 bases to trimming and J lost 9 bases, with 8 bases between them. The CDR3, as DNA: TGTGCCAGCAGCCAGTCTGGCCGGGAGCTGTTTTTT. Its translation: CASSQSGRELFF.

In its sample, this clone was seen a few times. The chain carries TRBV5-1 and TRBJ2-3, with a possible D match to TRBD1 (5 bases). V lost 1 base and J lost 0, with 15 bases in between. CDR3 length equals 17 residues. Germline V gene data show CDR1 as SGHRS and CDR2 as YFSETQ. The CDR3 DNA reads TGCGCCAGCAGCTTGTTGAGTGTAGGGGCTAGCACAGATACGCAGTATTTT. It codes for CASSLLSVGASTDTQYF.

The genes are TRBV15 and TRBJ2-3, with TRBD1 matching over 11 bases. CDR1 is LNHNV, CDR2 YYDKDF, per germline (reference sequence). The length of the CDR3 is 17 residues. After removal of 3 bases from V and 2 bases from J, the junction contained 7 bases not matched to a gene. The DNA of the CDR3 is TGTGCCACCAGCAGGGACAGGGGGCTGGGAGTCACAGATACGCAGTATTTT. Its translation: CATSRDRGLGVTDTQYF. The full variable domain, with the rest looked up from reference TRBV15 and TRBJ2-3, is DAMVIQNPRYQVTQFGKPVTLSCSQTLNHNVMYWYQQKSSQAPKLLFHYYDKDFNNEADTPDNFQSRRPNTSFCFLDIRSPGLGDTAMYLCATSRDRGLGVTDTQYFGPGTRLTVL.